This TCR beta chain was documented in a study of cytomegalovirus exposure and HLA in healthy donors. Broader study findings: An analysis done earlier found most TCR beta V segments productive about 87% or about 30% of the time.

Healthy bone marrow donors made up the donors. The PCR had 60 Vbeta and 13 Jbeta primers. Profiling relied on immunoSEQ multiplex PCR, and the TCRdb table lists in-frame clones only, not all of them. The table has more than 200,000 clones, approximately 81% seen once; the top ten hold about 1.2%. In regard to this clone: Its target is not known.

Trimming cost V 1 base and J 4 bases, with 4 bases left between them. Germline CDR1 is SGHRS and CDR2 is YFSETQ. The length of the CDR3 is 12 residues. Source material: PBMCs. The rearrangement joins TRBV5-1 to TRBJ2-3; unclear D gene. The receptor's source is a human donor in good health. The CDR3 nucleotides are TGCGCCAGCAGCTTGCGTTCAGATACGCAGTATTTT. Translation gives CASSLRSDTQYF.